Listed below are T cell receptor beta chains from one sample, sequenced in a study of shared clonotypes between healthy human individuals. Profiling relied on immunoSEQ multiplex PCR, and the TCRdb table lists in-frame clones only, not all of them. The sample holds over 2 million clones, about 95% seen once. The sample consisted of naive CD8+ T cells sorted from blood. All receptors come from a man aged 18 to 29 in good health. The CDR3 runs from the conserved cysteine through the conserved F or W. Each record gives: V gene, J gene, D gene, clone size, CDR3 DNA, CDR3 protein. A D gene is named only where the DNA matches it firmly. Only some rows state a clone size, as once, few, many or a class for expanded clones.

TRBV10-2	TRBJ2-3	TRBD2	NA	TGCGCCAGCAGTGAGGGGACTAGCAGCACAGATACGCAGTATTTT	CASSEGTSSTDTQYF
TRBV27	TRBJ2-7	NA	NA	TGTGCCAGCAGTCCCTGGGGGGCATACGAGCAGTACTTC	CASSPWGAYEQYF
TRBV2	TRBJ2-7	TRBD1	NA	TGTGCCAGCATCCCCGGGACAGGGCTTACGGATGAGTACTTC	CASIPGTGLTDEYF
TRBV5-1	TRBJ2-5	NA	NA	TGCGCCAGGTTGGCCCGGGACACCCAAGAGACCCAGTACTTC	CARLARDTQETQYF
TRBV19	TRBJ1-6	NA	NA	TGTGCCAGTAGTCCCGGCGGGAATTCACCCCTCCACTTT	CASSPGGNSPLHF
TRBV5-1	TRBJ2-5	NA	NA	TGCGCCAGCAGCTTTATGGGACGACTACAAGAGACCCAGTACTTC	CASSFMGRLQETQYF
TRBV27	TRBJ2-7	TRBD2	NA	TGTGCCAGCAGGCCACTTCTAGCGGGGGACCCCTACGAGCAGTACTTC	CASRPLLAGDPYEQYF
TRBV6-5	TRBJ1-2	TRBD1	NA	TGTGCCAGCACCCAACAGGGGTATGGCTACACCTTC	CASTQQGYGYTF
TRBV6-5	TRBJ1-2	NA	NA	TGTGCCAGCATGGGTATAGGGCACTATGGCTACACCTTC	CASMGIGHYGYTF
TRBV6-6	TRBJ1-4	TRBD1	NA	TGTGCCAGCAGTCAGACAGGGGCGTTCGAAAAACTGTTTTTC	CASSQTGAFEKLFF
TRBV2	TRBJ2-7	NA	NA	TGTGCCAGCAGTGAAGCTTGGGGTGGGGGGCGGTACGAGCAGTACTTC	CASSEAWGGGRYEQYF
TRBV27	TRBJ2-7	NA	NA	TGTGCCAGCAGTCCATCGAAAAGGGGCATACAGTACTTC	CASSPSKRGIQYF
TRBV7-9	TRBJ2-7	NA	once	TGTGCCAGCAGCCTCGAGTTGGGTTACGAGCAGTACTTC	CASSLELGYEQYF
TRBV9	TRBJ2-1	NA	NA	TGTGCCAGCAGCATATCGGGGGTGGCCTACAATGAGCAGTTCTTC	CASSISGVAYNEQFF
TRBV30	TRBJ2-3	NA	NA	TGTGCCTGGGGGGGCCCAGGGGATACGCAGTATTTT	CAWGGPGDTQYF
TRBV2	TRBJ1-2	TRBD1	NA	TGTGCCAGCAATACAGGGGCCTATGGCTACACCTTC	CASNTGAYGYTF
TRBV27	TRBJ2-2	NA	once	TGTGCCAGCAGTATCAACACCGGGGAGCTGTTTTTT	CASSINTGELFF
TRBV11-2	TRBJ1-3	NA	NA	TGTGCCAGCAGCTTAATTCGGGACCCTCTTTTCTCTGGAAACACCATATATTTT	CASSLIRDPLFSGNTIYF
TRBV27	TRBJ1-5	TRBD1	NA	TGTGCCAGCAGTGCGACAGGGGATCCCTATAGCAATCAGCCCCAGCATTTT	CASSATGDPYSNQPQHF
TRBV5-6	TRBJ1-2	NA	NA	TGTGCCAGCAGCTTGGTTTTTGCCGACAACTATGGCTACACCTTC	CASSLVFADNYGYTF